This T cell receptor beta chain is from a study of cytomegalovirus exposure and HLA in healthy donors. Trimming left V 2 bases short and J 5 bases short, with 8 bases between. The CDR3 loop spans 13 amino acids. In germline, CDR1 is SGDLS, CDR2 YYNGEE. 13 Jbeta primers and 60 Vbeta primers were used for the PCR. The table came from immunoSEQ multiplex PCR; TCRdb's copy has only in-frame clones and leaves some out. Its listing shows 100,000 to 150,000 clones. V and J are TRBV9 and TRBJ2-1; D may be TRBD2 (5 bases). Sequenced: PBMCs. The source is a man aged 40-55 years in good health and CMV-seronegative. The CDR3 is CASSVWGDNEQFF. The CDR3, as DNA: TGTGCCAGCAGCGTTTGGGGAGACAATGAGCAGTTCTTC.